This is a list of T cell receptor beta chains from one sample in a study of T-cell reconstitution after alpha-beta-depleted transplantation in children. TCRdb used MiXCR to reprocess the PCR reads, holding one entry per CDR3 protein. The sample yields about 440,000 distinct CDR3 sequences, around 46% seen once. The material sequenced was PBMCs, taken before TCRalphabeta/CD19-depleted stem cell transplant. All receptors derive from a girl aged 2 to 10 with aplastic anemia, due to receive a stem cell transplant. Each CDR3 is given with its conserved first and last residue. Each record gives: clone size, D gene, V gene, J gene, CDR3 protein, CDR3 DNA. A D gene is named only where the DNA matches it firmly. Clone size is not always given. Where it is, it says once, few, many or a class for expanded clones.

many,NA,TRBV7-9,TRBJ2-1,CASSLASREQFF,TGTGCCAGCAGCTTAGCATCGCGGGAGCAGTTCTTC
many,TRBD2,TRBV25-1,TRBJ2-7,CASSESGSSYEQYF,TGTGCCAGCAGTGAGAGCGGGAGCTCCTACGAGCAGTACTTC
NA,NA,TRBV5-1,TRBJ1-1,CASSLALNGNTEAFF,TGCGCCAGCAGCTTGGCCCTCAATGGCAACACTGAAGCTTTCTTT
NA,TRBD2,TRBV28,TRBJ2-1,CASSPLAGGRSEQFF,TGTGCCAGCAGTCCACTAGCGGGGGGGCGGAGTGAGCAGTTCTTC
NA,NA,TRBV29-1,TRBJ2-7,CSVGGSSYEQYF,TGCAGCGTTGGCGGCTCGTCCTACGAGCAGTACTTC
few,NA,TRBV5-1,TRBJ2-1,CASSLGLPGSYNEQFF,TGCGCCAGCAGCTTAGGGCTCCCTGGCTCCTACAATGAGCAGTTCTTC
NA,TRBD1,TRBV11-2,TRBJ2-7,CASSLADRAPYEQYF,TGTGCCAGCAGCTTAGCCGACAGGGCCCCCTACGAGCAGTACTTC
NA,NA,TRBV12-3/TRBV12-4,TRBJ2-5,CASSGQIGETQYF,TGTGCCAGCAGCGGACAGATCGGGGAGACCCAGTACTTC
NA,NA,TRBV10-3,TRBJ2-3,CAISGTGFVSDTQYF,TGTGCCATCAGTGGGACGGGGTTCGTGTCAGATACGCAGTATTTT
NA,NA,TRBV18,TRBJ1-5,CASSPRAQGPGFDQPQHF,TGTGCCAGCTCACCACGGGCCCAGGGCCCCGGATTCGATCAGCCCCAGCATTTT
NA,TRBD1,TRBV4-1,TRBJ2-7,CASSQEEGTGGDYEQYF,TGCGCCAGCAGCCAGGAGGAAGGGACAGGGGGTGATTACGAGCAGTACTTC
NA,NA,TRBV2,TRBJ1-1,CASPLIEAFF,TGTGCCAGCCCGTTGATTGAAGCTTTCTTT
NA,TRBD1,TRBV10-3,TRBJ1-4,CAISPGQNEKLFF,TGTGCCATCAGTCCGGGACAGAATGAAAAACTGTTTTTT
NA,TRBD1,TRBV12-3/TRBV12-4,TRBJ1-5,CASSRGQRAHQPQHF,TGTGCCAGCAGTCGGGGACAGCGGGCCCATCAGCCCCAGCATTTT
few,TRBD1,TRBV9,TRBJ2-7,CASSVGTGASSYEQYF,TGTGCCAGCAGCGTAGGAACAGGGGCTAGCTCCTACGAGCAGTACTTC
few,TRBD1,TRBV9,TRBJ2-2,CASSAGQGVPGELFF,TGTGCCAGCAGCGCGGGACAGGGCGTCCCCGGGGAGCTGTTTTTT
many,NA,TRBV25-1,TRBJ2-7,CASSARGYEQYF,TGTGCCAGCAGTGCCAGGGGATACGAGCAGTACTTC
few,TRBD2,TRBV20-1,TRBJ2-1,CSARDVRAGGIYEQFF,TGCAGTGCTAGAGATGTTCGAGCGGGGGGTATATATGAGCAGTTCTTC
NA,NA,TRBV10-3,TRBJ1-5,CAISEDNYQPQHF,TGTGCCATCAGTGAGGACAACTATCAGCCCCAGCATTTT
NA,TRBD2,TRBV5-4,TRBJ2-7,CASSPGRGGIHYEQYF,TGTGCCAGCAGCCCCGGGCGGGGGGGGATCCACTACGAGCAGTACTTC
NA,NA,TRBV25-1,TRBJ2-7,CASSDRRSSYEQYF,TGTGCCAGCAGTGATAGGCGGAGCTCCTACGAGCAGTACTTC
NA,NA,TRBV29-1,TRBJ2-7,CSAQGSSLLEQYF,TGCAGCGCCCAGGGGTCTTCTCTCCTCGAGCAGTACTTC
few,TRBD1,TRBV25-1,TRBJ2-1,CASSGGTGGYNEQFF,TGTGCCAGCAGTGGAGGGACAGGGGGTTACAATGAGCAGTTCTTC
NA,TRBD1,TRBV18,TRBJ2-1,CASSPRPGGFGEQFF,TGTGCCAGCTCACCACGGCCAGGGGGCTTCGGTGAGCAGTTCTTC
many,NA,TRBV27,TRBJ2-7,CASSPAQPYEQYF,TGTGCCAGCAGTCCAGCACAACCTTACGAGCAGTACTTC
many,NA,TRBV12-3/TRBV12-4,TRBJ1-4,CASSTGAINEKLFF,TGTGCCAGCAGCACCGGGGCCATCAATGAAAAACTGTTTTTT
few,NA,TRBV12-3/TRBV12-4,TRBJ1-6,CASSPQGHNSPLHF,TGTGCCAGCAGTCCGCAGGGGCATAATTCACCCCTCCACTTT
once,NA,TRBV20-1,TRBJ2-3,CSARDLLQGGTDTQYF,TGCAGTGCTAGAGATCTTCTGCAGGGCGGCACAGATACGCAGTATTTT
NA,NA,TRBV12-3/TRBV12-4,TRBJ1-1,CASSSIRGEAFF,TGTGCCAGCAGTTCCATTCGGGGTGAAGCTTTCTTT
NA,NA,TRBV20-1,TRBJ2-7,CSARSTLSSYEQYF,TGCAGTGCTAGGTCCACCCTTAGCTCCTACGAGCAGTACTTC
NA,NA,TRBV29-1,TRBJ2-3,CSVAGERTDTQYF,TGCAGCGTTGCAGGGGAACGCACAGATACGCAGTATTTT
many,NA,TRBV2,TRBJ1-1,CASGGEAFF,TGTGCCTCTGGGGGTGAAGCTTTCTTT
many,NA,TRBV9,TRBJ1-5,CASSANMHQPQHF,TGTGCCAGCAGCGCTAACATGCATCAGCCCCAGCATTTT
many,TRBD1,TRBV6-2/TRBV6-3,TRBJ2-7,CASIWQGTDIYEQYF,TGTGCCAGCATCTGGCAAGGGACAGATATTTACGAGCAGTACTTC
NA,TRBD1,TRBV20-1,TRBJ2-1,CSAIPGQGAWDEQFF,TGCAGTGCTATTCCGGGACAGGGGGCCTGGGATGAGCAGTTCTTC
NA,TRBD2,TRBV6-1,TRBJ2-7,CASRNPGTTYEQYF,TGTGCCAGCAGAAACCCCGGGACTACTTACGAGCAGTACTTC
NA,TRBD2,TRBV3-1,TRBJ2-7,CASSQAPSGRSLGSYEQYF,TGTGCCAGCAGCCAAGCTCCTAGCGGGAGGAGTTTAGGCAGCTACGAGCAGTACTTC
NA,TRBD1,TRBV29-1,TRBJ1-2,CSVGDGTGYGYTF,TGCAGCGTCGGAGACGGGACAGGCTACGGCTACACCTTC
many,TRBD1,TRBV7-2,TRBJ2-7,CASSLLQQGLSYEQYF,TGTGCCAGCAGCTTACTTCAACAGGGGCTCTCCTACGAGCAGTACTTC
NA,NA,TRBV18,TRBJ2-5,CASSPPGKVGGETQYF,TGTGCCAGCTCACCACCGGGAAAGGTCGGTGGAGAGACCCAGTACTTC
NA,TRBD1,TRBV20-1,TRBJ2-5,CSAHGQGWTQYF,TGCAGTGCCCACGGACAGGGTTGGACCCAGTACTTC
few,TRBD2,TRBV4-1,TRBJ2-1,CASSQGSHSGSSHEQFF,TGCGCCAGCAGCCAAGGCAGTCATAGCGGGAGTTCCCATGAGCAGTTCTTC
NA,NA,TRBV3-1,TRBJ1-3,CASSHSAAAGNTIYF,TGTGCCAGCAGCCATTCCGCGGCCGCTGGAAACACCATATATTTT
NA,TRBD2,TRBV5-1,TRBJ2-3,CASSLLGLAVVPTDTQYF,TGCGCCAGCAGCTTGTTGGGACTAGCGGTTGTGCCCACAGATACGCAGTATTTT
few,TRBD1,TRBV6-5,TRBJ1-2,CASSYQTGGYDGYTF,TGTGCCAGCAGTTATCAGACAGGGGGATATGATGGCTACACCTTC
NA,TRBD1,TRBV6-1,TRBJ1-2,CASSRYTGGTYGYTF,TGTGCCAGCAGTAGGTATACAGGGGGAACCTATGGCTACACCTTC
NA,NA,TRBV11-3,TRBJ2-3,CASSLGGSDGPHTQYF,TGTGCCAGCAGCTTAGGCGGGTCAGATGGACCCCATACGCAGTATTTT
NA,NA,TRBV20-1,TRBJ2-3,CSAPRLASTDTQYF,TGCAGTGCTCCCCGGCTCGCTAGCACAGATACGCAGTATTTT
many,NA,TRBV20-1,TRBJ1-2,CSARGGMGTGNYGYTF,TGCAGTGCTAGAGGGGGGATGGGCACAGGGAACTATGGCTACACCTTC
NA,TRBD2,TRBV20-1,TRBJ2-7,CSASLAGASYEQYF,TGCAGTGCTAGTTTAGCGGGAGCTTCCTACGAGCAGTACTTC
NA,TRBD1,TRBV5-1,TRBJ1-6,CASSQTGQGFSPLHF,TGCGCCAGCAGCCAGACGGGACAGGGATTTTCACCCCTCCACTTT
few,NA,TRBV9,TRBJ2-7,CASSVGVASSYEQYF,TGTGCCAGCAGCGTAGGGGTAGCTTCTTCCTACGAGCAGTACTTC
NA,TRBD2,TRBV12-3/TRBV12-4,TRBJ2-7,CASSLFGTSYYEQYF,TGTGCCAGCAGTTTGTTTGGGACTAGCTATTACGAGCAGTACTTC
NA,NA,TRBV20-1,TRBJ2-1,CSARAESKGFGYNEQFF,TGCAGTGCTAGGGCAGAATCGAAGGGTTTTGGCTACAATGAGCAGTTCTTC
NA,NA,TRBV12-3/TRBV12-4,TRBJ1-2,CASSLRHGSYGYTF,TGTGCCAGCAGTTTACGTCATGGGTCCTATGGCTACACCTTC
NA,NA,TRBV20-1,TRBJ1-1,CSAGGGFGTEAFF,TGCAGTGCAGGAGGGGGATTTGGGACTGAAGCTTTCTTT
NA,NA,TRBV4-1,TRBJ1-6,CASSPFRDEASPLHF,TGCGCCAGCAGCCCTTTCCGGGACGAGGCTTCACCCCTCCACTTT
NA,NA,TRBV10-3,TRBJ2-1,CAISVATSYNEQFF,TGTGCCATCAGTGTGGCAACTAGTTACAATGAGCAGTTCTTC
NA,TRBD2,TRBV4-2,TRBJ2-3,CASSLMTSGGRSTDTQYF,TGTGCCAGCAGCCTCATGACTAGCGGGGGGCGGAGCACAGATACGCAGTATTTT